The clone carrying this TCR beta chain turned up a few times. Its antigen is currently unknown. This CDR3 is 15 amino acids long. The germline V gene encodes CDR1 SGHRS and CDR2 YFSETQ. V was shortened by 6 bases and J by 2 bases, with 17 bases between the two germline ends. This sample stems from a study of T cells after yellow fever vaccination. Background on the study: Fractions with few cells were prepared using SMART-Seq v4 Ultra Low Input. Study-level findings and limits: Among primary-vaccination clones, most reappeared after the booster, at 96% for CD4 and 85% to 90% for CD8.

Universal primer sites and UMIs were introduced during 5'RACE template-switching synthesis of TCR cDNA. TCRdb itself ran the 5' RACE reads through MiXCR, one entry per CDR3 protein. The table records roughly 74,000 distinct CDR3 sequences, around 7% of them present only once. The receptor's source is a man between 18 and 29 years old who received the YFV17D yellow fever vaccine. The sequencing used CD8+ T cells sorted from PBMCs, collected about 5 days after the first yellow fever vaccination. V is TRBV5-1 and J is TRBJ1-1; tentatively, D is TRBD1 (5 bases). The CDR3 DNA follows: TGCGCCAGCAAGGATTGGGGGTTGGGAAACACTGAAGCTTTCTTT. Translating it yields CASKDWGLGNTEAFF.